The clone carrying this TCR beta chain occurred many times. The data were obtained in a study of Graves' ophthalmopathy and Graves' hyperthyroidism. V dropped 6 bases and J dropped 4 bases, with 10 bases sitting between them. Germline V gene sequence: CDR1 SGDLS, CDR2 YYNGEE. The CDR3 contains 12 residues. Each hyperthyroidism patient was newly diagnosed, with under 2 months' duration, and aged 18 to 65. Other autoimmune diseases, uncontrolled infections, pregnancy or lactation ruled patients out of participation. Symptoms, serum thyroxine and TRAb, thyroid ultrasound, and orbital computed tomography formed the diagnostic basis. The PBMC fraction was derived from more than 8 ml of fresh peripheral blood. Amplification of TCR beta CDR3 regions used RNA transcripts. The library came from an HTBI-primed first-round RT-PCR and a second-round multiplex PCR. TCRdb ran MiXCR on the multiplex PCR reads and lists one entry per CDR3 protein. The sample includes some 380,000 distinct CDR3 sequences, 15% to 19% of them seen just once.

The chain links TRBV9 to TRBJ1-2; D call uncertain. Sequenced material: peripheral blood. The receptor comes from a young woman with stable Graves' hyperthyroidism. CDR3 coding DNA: TGTGCCAGCACCTCTGGAGGCTATGGCTACACCTTC. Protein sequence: CASTSGGYGYTF.